This is a list of T cell receptor beta chains from one sample in a study of immune heterogeneity within non-small cell lung tumors. TCRdb reanalysed the multiplex PCR reads using MiXCR and keeps one entry per CDR3 protein. The table lists a few thousand distinct CDR3 sequences, under 30% of them singletons. The source material was lung tumor tissue. The receptors derive from a woman aged 55 to 70 with non-small cell lung cancer. Both conserved end residues are part of each CDR3. The order of the fields is D gene, J gene, V gene, clone size, CDR3 DNA, CDR3 protein. The D gene is left open where the match is weak. Where a row states a size, it is once, few, many or the class of an expanded clone; other rows omit it.

d_call: .; j_call: TRBJ2-1; v_call: TRBV6-1; clone_size: medium-sized; cdr3_nt: TGTGCCAGCAGTGTATCGACCGGCGGCATTGAGCAGTTCTTC; cdr3_aa: CASSVSTGGIEQFF
d_call: .; j_call: TRBJ1-2; v_call: TRBV12-3/TRBV12-4; clone_size: .; cdr3_nt: TGTGCCAGCAGTTTAGGTGGGCAGGGTGCTAAGGGCTACACCTTC; cdr3_aa: CASSLGGQGAKGYTF
d_call: TRBD2; j_call: TRBJ2-7; v_call: TRBV20-1; clone_size: few; cdr3_nt: TGCAGTGCTCAGATGGGGGGGAGGGGTCTCGGCTACGAGCAGTACTTC; cdr3_aa: CSAQMGGRGLGYEQYF
d_call: .; j_call: TRBJ2-1; v_call: TRBV28; clone_size: large; cdr3_nt: TGTGCCAGCAGTTTTCTGAGGAGCTCCTACAATGAGCAGTTCTTC; cdr3_aa: CASSFLRSSYNEQFF
d_call: TRBD1; j_call: TRBJ1-1; v_call: TRBV9; clone_size: few; cdr3_nt: TGTGCCAGCAGAGCGATAGGGGGCTCGGGCACTGAAGCTTTCTTT; cdr3_aa: CASRAIGGSGTEAFF
d_call: TRBD2; j_call: TRBJ2-3; v_call: TRBV5-1; clone_size: few; cdr3_nt: TGCGCCAGCAGCCCCGTCCGGGGGGGTGCTAGCACAGATACGCAGTATTTT; cdr3_aa: CASSPVRGGASTDTQYF
d_call: .; j_call: TRBJ1-4; v_call: TRBV5-4; clone_size: few; cdr3_nt: TGTGCCAGCAGCTCCGGGGGCCTAGGAGAAAAACTGTTTTTT; cdr3_aa: CASSSGGLGEKLFF
d_call: TRBD2; j_call: TRBJ2-7; v_call: TRBV5-4; clone_size: few; cdr3_nt: TGTGCCAGCAGCACCGCTAGCGGTTATCAGGACGAGCAGTACTTC; cdr3_aa: CASSTASGYQDEQYF
d_call: TRBD2; j_call: TRBJ2-7; v_call: TRBV6-1; clone_size: medium-sized; cdr3_nt: TGTGCCAGCAGTTGGACTAGCGGGAACGACGAGCAGTACTTC; cdr3_aa: CASSWTSGNDEQYF
d_call: TRBD2; j_call: TRBJ2-3; v_call: TRBV10-1; clone_size: few; cdr3_nt: TGCGCCAGCAGTGATAGCGGGAGGGCAAGCACAGATACGCAGTATTTT; cdr3_aa: CASSDSGRASTDTQYF
d_call: .; j_call: TRBJ1-5; v_call: TRBV7-8; clone_size: large; cdr3_nt: TGTGCCAGCAGCTTACCGGGCTACCAGCCCCAGCATTTT; cdr3_aa: CASSLPGYQPQHF
d_call: .; j_call: TRBJ1-2; v_call: TRBV27; clone_size: medium-sized; cdr3_nt: TGTGCCAGCCGACCCGCAGGGGTAAACTATGGCTACACCTTC; cdr3_aa: CASRPAGVNYGYTF